A selection of T cell receptor beta chains follows, all from one sample in a study of T cell repertoires in ileal Crohn's disease. Repertoires were generated with immunoSEQ multiplex PCR, while TCRdb's copy carries only in-frame clones and drops some. The sample records fewer than 12,000 clones, about four fifths being singletons. The material sequenced was ileal tissue. The receptors here all came from an adult with Crohn's disease. Each CDR3 is given with its conserved first and last residue. A D gene is named only where the DNA matches it firmly. Clone sizes are given selectively: once, few, many, or a class where the clone is expanded.

V	size	J	D	CDR3	DNA
TRBV19	once	TRBJ1-5	-	CASSIKGLGQPQHF	TGTGCCAGTAGTATAAAGGGGTTGGGTCAGCCCCAGCATTTT
TRBV7-7	few	TRBJ1-6	TRBD1	CASSPRQGGSLSYNSPLHF	TGTGCTAGCAGCCCCCGACAGGGGGGTTCCCTCTCCTATAATTCACCCCTCCACTTT
TRBV7-3	few	TRBJ2-5	-	CASSLEGQGETQYF	TGTGCCAGCAGCTTAGAAGGGCAGGGTGAGACCCAGTACTTC
TRBV9	-	TRBJ2-1	-	CASSVVPPPSEQFF	TGTGCCAGCAGCGTAGTCCCCCCCCCTAGCGAGCAGTTCTTC
TRBV21-1	once	TRBJ1-1	-	CASSALAHRGKNTEAFF	TGTGCCAGCAGCGCCTTGGCTCACAGGGGGAAGAACACTGAAGCTTTCTTT
TRBV6-6	-	TRBJ1-1	-	CASSYSDWNTEAFF	TGTGCCAGCAGTTACTCGGACTGGAACACTGAAGCTTTCTTT
TRBV6-5	-	TRBJ1-1	TRBD1	CASSYSDRGLNTEAFF	TGTGCCAGCAGTTACTCGGACAGGGGGCTGAACACTGAAGCTTTCTTT
TRBV6-5	-	TRBJ1-5	-	CASSSQAAGSNQPQHF	TGTGCCAGCAGTTCTCAGGCGGCAGGGTCCAATCAGCCCCAGCATTTT
TRBV5-1	-	TRBJ2-2	TRBD2	CASSLVPLAGGNTGELFF	TGCGCCAGCAGCTTGGTCCCTCTAGCGGGAGGGAACACCGGGGAGCTGTTTTTT
TRBV27	-	TRBJ2-2	TRBD2	CASSPWTSGNTGELFF	TGTGCCAGCAGTCCTTGGACTAGCGGGAACACCGGGGAGCTGTTTTTT
TRBV27	-	TRBJ2-1	TRBD2	CASSLGRGAGNEQFF	TGTGCCAGCAGTTTAGGGCGGGGGGCCGGAAATGAGCAGTTCTTC
TRBV6-5	-	TRBJ1-4	TRBD1	CASSYQAGTGGEKLFF	TGTGCCAGCAGTTACCAAGCCGGGACAGGGGGCGAAAAACTGTTTTTT
TRBV10-3	-	TRBJ2-7	TRBD2	CAISRQTSGTYEQYF	TGTGCCATCAGTAGGCAAACTAGCGGAACCTACGAGCAGTACTTC
TRBV14	medium-sized	TRBJ2-1	TRBD2	CASSRRGERLDEQFF	TGTGCCAGCAGCCGTCGGGGGGAGAGGTTGGATGAGCAGTTCTTC
TRBV27	-	TRBJ2-7	TRBD2	CASSLSSSGRAYEQYF	TGTGCCAGCAGTTTATCGAGTAGCGGGAGGGCCTACGAGCAGTACTTC
TRBV25-1	-	TRBJ1-1	-	CASSRGGYTEAFF	TGTGCCAGCAGTCGGGGGGGATACACTGAAGCTTTCTTT
TRBV19	-	TRBJ1-2	-	CASSKNSYGYTF	TGTGCCAGTAGTAAAAACAGCTATGGCTACACCTTC
TRBV28	once	TRBJ1-5	TRBD1	CASSLWAGGIQPQHF	TGTGCCAGCAGTTTATGGGCAGGGGGCATACAGCCCCAGCATTTT
TRBV6-5	-	TRBJ2-7	TRBD2	CASSSPRLAGNYEQYF	TGTGCCAGCAGTTCACCCCGGTTAGCGGGGAACTACGAGCAGTACTTC
TRBV6-6	-	TRBJ1-3	-	CASSTGTGNTIYF	TGTGCCAGCAGTACGGGGACTGGAAACACCATATATTTT
TRBV6-6	-	TRBJ2-1	-	CASRGATAAIRNEQFF	TGTGCCAGCAGAGGGGCTACCGCAGCTATAAGGAATGAGCAGTTCTTC
TRBV5-5	-	TRBJ1-2	-	CASSPATSPSYGYTF	TGTGCCAGCAGCCCGGCGACTTCTCCCTCCTATGGCTACACCTTC
TRBV12-5	-	TRBJ1-4	-	CASGSDSNEKLFF	TGTGCTAGTGGTTCAGACAGTAATGAAAAACTGTTTTTT
TRBV15	-	TRBJ2-3	TRBD2	CATSKSSGSTYTQYF	TGTGCCACCAGCAAATCTAGCGGGAGTACGTATACGCAGTATTTT
TRBV7-2	-	TRBJ2-1	-	CASSLRGGDNEQFF	TGTGCCAGCAGCTTACGAGGGGGAGACAATGAGCAGTTCTTC
TRBV6-1	-	TRBJ2-7	TRBD1	CASRLDRGRRNEQYF	TGTGCCAGCAGATTGGACAGGGGGCGTCGGAACGAGCAGTACTTC
TRBV15	-	TRBJ1-2	-	CATSRDRGYYGYTF	TGTGCCACCAGCAGAGATCGAGGGTATTATGGCTACACCTTC
TRBV5-5	-	TRBJ2-2	TRBD1	CASSGTTGKTGELFF	TGTGCCAGCAGCGGTACGACAGGGAAGACCGGGGAGCTGTTTTTT
TRBV9	-	TRBJ2-1	-	CASSVDPSNEQFF	TGTGCCAGCAGCGTAGATCCTAGCAATGAGCAGTTCTTC
TRBV20-1	-	TRBJ2-7	-	CSARDNYEQYF	TGCAGTGCTAGGGACAACTACGAGCAGTACTTC
TRBV7-3	-	TRBJ2-1	-	CASSLVAQNNEQFF	TGTGCCAGCAGCTTAGTGGCACAGAACAATGAGCAGTTCTTC
TRBV4-2	-	TRBJ2-7	-	CASSQQFGGSSYEQYF	TGTGCCAGCAGCCAACAGTTTGGGGGGAGCTCCTACGAGCAGTACTTC
TRBV19	-	TRBJ2-3	-	CASSYSGYTDTQYF	TGTGCCAGTAGCTATAGCGGTTACACAGATACGCAGTATTTT
TRBV7-8	-	TRBJ2-1	TRBD2	CASSLGLDNEQFF	TGTGCCAGCAGCCTGGGACTAGACAATGAGCAGTTCTTC
TRBV9	-	TRBJ2-7	-	CASSVAQADYEQYF	TGTGCCAGCAGCGTAGCACAGGCCGACTACGAGCAGTACTTC
TRBV7-9	-	TRBJ2-3	TRBD2	CASSKLLAPSTDTQYF	TGTGCCAGCAGCAAGCTACTAGCGCCAAGCACAGATACGCAGTATTTT
TRBV7-9	-	TRBJ1-1	TRBD1	CASSLGDRGDTEAFF	TGTGCCAGCAGCTTAGGGGACAGGGGGGACACTGAAGCTTTCTTT
TRBV11-1	-	TRBJ2-2	-	CASSSTVNTGELFF	TGTGCCAGCAGCTCGACAGTGAACACCGGGGAGCTGTTTTTT
TRBV6-4	-	TRBJ1-5	-	CASSHIGVESNQPQHF	TGTGCCAGCAGCCACATAGGGGTTGAAAGCAATCAGCCCCAGCATTTT
TRBV7-9	once	TRBJ1-2	-	CASSLGEGNYGYTF	TGTGCCAGCAGCTTAGGGGAGGGAAACTATGGCTACACCTTC
TRBV2	-	TRBJ2-7	TRBD1	CASSVGTGREQYF	TGTGCCAGCAGTGTAGGGACAGGACGGGAGCAGTACTTC
TRBV7-2	-	TRBJ2-7	-	CASSSYRFPYEQYF	TGTGCCAGCAGCTCATACAGGTTCCCCTACGAGCAGTACTTC
TRBV30	-	TRBJ2-3	-	CAWSVGGSSTDTQYF	TGTGCCTGGAGTGTAGGTGGGAGTTCCACAGATACGCAGTATTTT
TRBV27	-	TRBJ1-5	TRBD1	CASSLGRGPGQPQHF	TGTGCCAGCAGTTTGGGTAGGGGGCCTGGTCAGCCCCAGCATTTT
TRBV16	-	TRBJ2-1	-	CASSQGVMDEQFF	TGTGCCAGCAGCCAAGGAGTTATGGATGAGCAGTTCTTC
TRBV5-1	-	TRBJ1-1	-	CASSLGQTKVEAFF	TGCGCCAGCAGCTTAGGACAGACTAAAGTTGAAGCTTTCTTT
TRBV10-1	once	TRBJ1-2	TRBD1	CASSSGQSYGYTF	TGCGCCAGCAGCTCGGGACAGTCCTATGGCTACACCTTC